One sample yielded the 21 T cell receptor beta chains listed below, sequenced in a study of breast tumors, draining lymph nodes, adjacent tissues. Breast cancer patients provided tissue from their axillary draining lymph nodes. MiXCR was run by TCRdb on the multiplex PCR reads, yielding one entry per CDR3 protein. The data show 130,000 or so distinct CDR3 sequences, 20% to 25% seen once. Material: axillary lymph node tissue. The receptors come from a female donor with breast cancer. Some clones in this sample may be carry-over from other donors' samples.

This clonotype was seen a few times. This sequence joins TRBV27 and TRBJ2-1; D is uncertain. This CDR3 region has 16 residues. Looked up from germline, CDR1 is MNHEY and CDR2 is SMNVEV (reference sequence). Between the trimmed V and J ends, which lost 5 bases and 3 bases, there was a span of 17 bases. Here the CDR3 DNA reads TGTGCCAGCAGTGCCCCTGCCCTCACAAGCTACAATGAGCAGTTCTTC. Its translation: CASSAPALTSYNEQFF.

This clonotype was seen repeatedly, ten times or more. This chain links TRBV7-2 with TRBJ2-3; no clear D. The germline gives CDR1 SGHTA, CDR2 FQGNSA. The CDR3 length is 15 residues. Trimming removed 0 bases at V and 0 bases at J, with 7 bases between. CDR3 in DNA: TGTGCCAGCAGCTTAGCTGGATATAGCACAGATACGCAGTATTTT. Translation: CASSLAGYSTDTQYF.

This clonotype was picked up a small number of times. J is TRBJ2-4 and V is TRBV2; 8 bases map to TRBD2. Germline V gene sequence: CDR1 SNHLY, CDR2 FYNNEI. This CDR3 contains 17 residues. The V gene end was trimmed by 0 bases and the J gene end by 6 bases; junction bases not matched to a gene: 10. CDR3 sequence (DNA): TGTGCCAGCAGTGAAGCGCTTCCCGGACTAGCAAGAAACATTCAGTACTTC. Translation gives CASSEALPGLARNIQYF.

This clonotype came up once. A clone one base away is much larger, so this may be a read error. The rearrangement links TRBV5-5 to TRBJ2-1; 9 bases map to TRBD2. In germline, CDR1 is SGHKS, CDR2 YYEKEE (reference sequence). Germline trimming cut 6 bases from V and 2 bases from J; bases unmatched to any gene: 12. The CDR3 has 17 residues. The CDR3 region is CASTWIAGEGPYNEQFF. CDR3 sequence (DNA): TGTGCCAGCACCTGGATAGCGGGAGAGGGGCCCTACAATGAGCAGTTCTTC.

There are many counts of this clonotype. The chain links TRBV6-1 to TRBJ1-2, with TRBD1 matching over 8 bases. The CDR3 sequence is 13 residues long. Trimming took 4 bases from V and 6 from J; bases not matched to a gene: 4. CDR1 and CDR2 (germline): MNHNS, SASEGT. As DNA, the CDR3 is TGTGCCAGCAGTGCGGACAGGGACGATGGCTACACCTTC. It is translated as CASSADRDDGYTF.

The sample holds one count of this clonotype. One base away lies a much larger clone, so this may be a sequencing read error. This chain uses TRBV5-4 with TRBJ1-3; D is possibly TRBD1 (5 bases). Germline values: CDR1 SGHNT, CDR2 YYREEE (reference sequence). This CDR3 region has 15 residues. CDR3: CASSWAGSSGNTICF. The CDR3 DNA sequence: TGTGCCAGCAGCTGGGCAGGGAGCTCTGGAAACACCATATGTTTT.

The chain carries TRBV12-5 and TRBJ2-3; tentatively, D is TRBD2 (5 bases). CDR1 is LGHNT and CDR2 is FRNRAP in the germline V gene. The length of the CDR3 is 15 residues. Trimming shortened V by 5 bases and J by 0 bases, and 12 bases separated the two germline ends. This CDR3 is CASGLGAGSTDTQYF. In nucleotides, the CDR3 is TGTGCTAGTGGTCTGGGTGCGGGTAGCACAGATACGCAGTATTTT.

A note on this clonotype: A much larger clone differs from this one at a single base, so this may be a read error. The chain employs TRBV5-5 and TRBJ1-5; 10 nucleotides align to TRBD1. The V gene end was trimmed by 5 bases and the J gene end by 6 bases; junction bases not matched to a gene: 5. Germline values: CDR1 SGHKS, CDR2 YYEKEE (reference sequence). The CDR3 consists of 14 residues. The CDR3 DNA reads TGTGCCAGCAGTCCGGACAGGGGGAGTCAGCCCCAGCATTTT. Translated, it gives CASSPDRGSQPQHF.

This clonotype has ten or more counts. J is TRBJ2-7 and V is TRBV2; TRBD1 is a possible D gene (6 bases). The germline CDR1 and CDR2 sequences are SNHLY and FYNNEI. The CDR3 length is 13 residues. The V gene lost 6 bases and the J gene lost 5 bases, with 14 bases spanning the gap. In DNA, the CDR3 is TGTGCCAGCAGCATACAGGGTTTCGACGAGCAGTACTTC. Encoded protein: CASSIQGFDEQYF.

In its sample, this clonotype was seen many times. Written as DNA, the CDR3 is TGTGCCACCAGCAGTGGTTACGGGAGGGTAGATGAGCAGTTCTTC. Its translation: CATSSGYGRVDEQFF. The genes are TRBV15 and TRBJ2-1; TRBD2 aligns across 8 bases. V lost 3 bases and J lost 8; bases outside the gene matches: 9. The CDR3 is 15 residues long. The germline V gene encodes CDR1 LNHNV and CDR2 YYDKDF (reference sequence).

The sample holds many counts of this clonotype. The rearrangement uses TRBV20-1 and TRBJ2-3; 8 bases map to TRBD1. In germline, CDR1 is DFQATT, CDR2 SNEGSKA (reference sequence). This CDR3 spans 15 amino acids. The trim removed 1 base at V and 1 base at J, leaving 4 bases unmatched. CDR3 in DNA: TGCAGTGCTAGAGCCAGGGGGCAGGGCACAGATACGCAGTATTTT. This gives the protein CSARARGQGTDTQYF.

A word on this clonotype: This could be a read error, since a much larger clone is one nucleotide away. This rearrangement joins TRBV5-6 to TRBJ2-6; a possible D gene is TRBD2 (6 bases). Germline-derived CDR1 and CDR2 are SGHDT and YYEEEE. This CDR3 spans 16 amino acids. CDR3 nucleotides: TGTGCCAGCAGCTTATTCAGCGGGTCTGGGGCCGACGTCCTGACTTTC. Amino acid sequence: CASSLFSGSGADVLTF.

This clonotype was counted many times. V gene TRBV7-2 combines with J gene TRBJ2-1; 9 positions agree with TRBD2. CDR1 and CDR2 from the germline V gene are SGHTA and FQGNSA. V shed 5 bases, J shed 4 bases, and the junction held 9 bases outside the gene matches. The CDR3 runs to 16 residues. The CDR3, as DNA: TGTGCCAGCAGCCTAGGAAGCGGGAGGCAGTACAATGAGCAGTTCTTC. As protein: CASSLGSGRQYNEQFF.

This clonotype was recorded many times. The chain uses TRBV12-3 or TRBV12-4 and TRBJ2-2, with TRBD1 as a possible D gene (5 bases). The CDR3 length is 15 residues. Trimming removed 3 bases at V and 4 bases at J, with 12 bases between. The CDR3 DNA is TGTGCCAGCAGTTTCATCCAAAGGGGCACCGGGGAGCTGTTTTTT. Protein: CASSFIQRGTGELFF.

This clonotype was observed at least ten times. The CDR3 nucleotides are TGCGCCAGCAGCCAAACAGACAGCTCCTACGAGCAGTACTTC. Translating gives CASSQTDSSYEQYF. The chain is built from TRBV4-1 and TRBJ2-7, with D possibly matching TRBD1 (5 bases). Germline V gene sequence: CDR1 MGHRA, CDR2 YSYEKL. This CDR3 region has 14 residues. V lost 2 bases and J 0 bases, leaving 8 bases between the germline ends.

This clonotype was observed many times. The chain couples TRBV14 to TRBJ1-6; 7 nucleotides agree with TRBD1. V dropped 4 bases and J dropped 10; count of bases not matched to a gene: 10. Per germline, CDR1 SGHDN and CDR2 FVKESK. The CDR3 sequence is 15 residues long. CDR3 sequence (DNA): TGTGCCAGCAGCCCAGACAGGGCAAATGGATCACCCCTCCACTTT. Translated: CASSPDRANGSPLHF.

For this clonotype: This could be a read error, since a much larger clone is one nucleotide away. The chain uses TRBV18 and TRBJ2-7; possible D gene TRBD1, 5 bases. The germline gives CDR1 KGHSH, CDR2 LQKENI. The length of the CDR3 is 14 residues. V lost 0 bases and J 7 bases, leaving 13 bases between the germline ends. The CDR3 DNA follows: TGTGCCAGCTCACCACCGGGGCAGTCGGAGGAGCAGTACTTC. Protein product: CASSPPGQSEEQYF.

The sample holds many counts of this clonotype. The junction departs from the called germline gene at one end, perhaps through a read error. The rearrangement joins TRBV30 to TRBJ2-7, with D possibly matching TRBD1 (7 bases). The CDR3 loop spans 13 amino acids. Looked up from germline, CDR1 is GTSNPN and CDR2 is SVGIG (reference sequence). The CDR3 nucleotides read TGTGCCGGGAGGACAGGCTGGTGGGACGAGCAGTACTTC. Translation: CAGRTGWWDEQYF.

This clonotype was seen many times. The chain links TRBV10-3 to TRBJ2-5; no firm D call. This CDR3 is 12 amino acids long. With 6 bases removed from V and 4 bases from J, the gap between germline ends came to 9 bases. The germline V gene encodes CDR1 ENHRY and CDR2 SYGVKD. CDR3 bases: TGTGCCATCAGCGACCTGGGAGAGACCCAGTACTTC. It codes for CAISDLGETQYF.

This clonotype was picked up a small number of times. The V gene is TRBV6-2 or TRBV6-3, the J gene TRBJ1-2; 10 nucleotides agree with TRBD1. With 5 bases clipped from V and 1 base from J, the junction kept 13 bases outside the gene matches. CDR1 and CDR2 from the germline V gene are MNHEY and SVGEGT. CDR3 length: 18 residues. This CDR3 is CASSQHPGQGNFNYGYTF. CDR3 coding DNA: TGTGCCAGCAGTCAACATCCGGGACAGGGGAATTTTAACTATGGCTACACCTTC.

A note on this clonotype: This may come from a read error, since a much larger clone is one base off. The chain is built from TRBV11-1 and TRBJ2-1; TRBD2 might be the D (5 bases). The CDR3 has 16 residues. Between the trimmed V and J ends, which lost 5 bases and 6 bases, there was a span of 20 bases. Germline loops: CDR1 SGHAT, CDR2 FQDESV (reference sequence). The CDR3 reads CASSPNQWELPNEQFF. The CDR3 bases are TGTGCCAGCAGCCCTAACCAGTGGGAGCTACCCAATGAGCAGTTCTTC.